This T cell receptor beta chain was retrieved from a study of beta chain features in type 1 diabetes. In the study overall: Sorted cells, around 100 million in number, were examined across all samples.

This clone was counted only a few times. The investigators reverse transcribed all of the isolated RNA, so they sequenced expressed TCRB transcripts. Reads from naive, central memory and regulatory T cell samples averaged roughly 3.3 million. Generated by immunoSEQ multiplex PCR, the TCRdb table keeps only in-frame clones and is missing some. The data contain almost 350,000 clones, less than 20% of them singletons. This CDR3 is built from 14 residues. V was cut by 3 bases and J by 2 bases, with 8 bases left in between. CDR1 and CDR2 (germline): KGHSH, LQKENI. This rearrangement joins TRBV18 to TRBJ1-5, with TRBD1 as a possible D gene (5 bases). The sequence was obtained from a woman between 18 and 29 years old in good health. Sequencing used naive CD4+ T cells from blood. The CDR3 spells CASSPSTGNQPQHF. The CDR3 region has the DNA TGTGCCAGCTCACCCTCGACAGGCAATCAGCCCCAGCATTTT. Filled out from reference TRBV18 and TRBJ1-5, the complete variable domain reads NAGVMQNPRHLVRRRGQEARLRCSPMKGHSHVYWYRQLPEEGLKFMVYLQKENIIDESGMPKERFSAEFPKEGPSILRIQQVVRGDSAAYFCASSPSTGNQPQHFGDGTRLSIL.